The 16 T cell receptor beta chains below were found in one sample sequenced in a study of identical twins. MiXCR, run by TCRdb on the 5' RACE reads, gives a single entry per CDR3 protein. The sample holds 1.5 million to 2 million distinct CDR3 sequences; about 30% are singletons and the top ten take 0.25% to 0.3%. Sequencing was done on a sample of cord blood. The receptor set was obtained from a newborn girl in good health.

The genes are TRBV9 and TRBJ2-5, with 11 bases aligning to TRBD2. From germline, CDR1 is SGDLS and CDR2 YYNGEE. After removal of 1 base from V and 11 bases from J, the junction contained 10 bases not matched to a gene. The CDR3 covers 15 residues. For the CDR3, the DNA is TGTGCCAGCAGCGTACTAGCGGGGGGTGTCCATGAGCAGTACTTC. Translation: CASSVLAGGVHEQYF.

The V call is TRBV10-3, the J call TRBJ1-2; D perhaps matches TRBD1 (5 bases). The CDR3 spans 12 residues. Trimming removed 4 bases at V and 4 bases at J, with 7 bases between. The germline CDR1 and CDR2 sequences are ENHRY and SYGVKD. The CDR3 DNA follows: TGTGCCATCAGTGGACAGATCTATGGCTACACCTTC. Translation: CAISGQIYGYTF.

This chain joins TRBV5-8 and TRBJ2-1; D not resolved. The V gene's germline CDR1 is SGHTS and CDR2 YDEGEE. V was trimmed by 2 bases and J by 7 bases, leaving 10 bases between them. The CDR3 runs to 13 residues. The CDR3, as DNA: TGTGCCAGCAGCTTAAGGGTTAGGAATGAGCAGTTCTTC. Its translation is CASSLRVRNEQFF.

The CDR3 DNA reads TGTGCCAGCTTTCCGGGAGGACCGAACACTGAAGCTTTCTTT. This translates into CASFPGGPNTEAFF. The chain uses TRBV18 and TRBJ1-1; unclear D gene. In germline, CDR1 is KGHSH, CDR2 LQKENI. V was pared by 7 bases and J by 1 base, with 13 bases between. This CDR3 is 14 amino acids long.

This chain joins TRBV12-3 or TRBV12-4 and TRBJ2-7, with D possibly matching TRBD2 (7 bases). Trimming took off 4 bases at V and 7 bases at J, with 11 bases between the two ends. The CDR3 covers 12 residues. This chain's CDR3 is CASSWEGGEQYF. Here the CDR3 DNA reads TGTGCCAGCAGTTGGGAGGGGGGGGAGCAGTACTTC.

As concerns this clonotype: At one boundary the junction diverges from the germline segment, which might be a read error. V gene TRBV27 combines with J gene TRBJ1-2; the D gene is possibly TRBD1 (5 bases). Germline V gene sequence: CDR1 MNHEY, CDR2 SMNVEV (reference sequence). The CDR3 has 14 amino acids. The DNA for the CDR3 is TGTGCCAGCAGTTTAGAGGGGTCAAACTATGGCTGCACCTTC. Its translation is CASSLEGSNYGCTF.

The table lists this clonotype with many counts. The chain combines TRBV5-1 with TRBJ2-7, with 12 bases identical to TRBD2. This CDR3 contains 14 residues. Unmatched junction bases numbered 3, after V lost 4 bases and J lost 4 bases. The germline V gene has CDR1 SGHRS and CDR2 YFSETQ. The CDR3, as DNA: TGCGCCAGCAGCACCACTAGCGGGAGGTACGAGCAGTACTTC. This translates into CASSTTSGRYEQYF. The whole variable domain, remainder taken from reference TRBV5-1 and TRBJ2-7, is KAGVTQTPRYLIKTRGQQVTLSCSPISGHRSVSWYQQTPGQGLQFLFEYFSETQRNKGNFPGRFSGRQFSNSRSEMNVSTLELGDSALYLCASSTTSGRYEQYFGPGTRLTVT.

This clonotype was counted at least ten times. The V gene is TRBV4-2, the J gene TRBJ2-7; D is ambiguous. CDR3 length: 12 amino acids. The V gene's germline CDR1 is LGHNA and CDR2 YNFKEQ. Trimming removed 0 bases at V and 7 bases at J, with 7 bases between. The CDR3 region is CASSQDRVEQYF. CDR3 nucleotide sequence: TGTGCCAGCAGCCAAGATCGAGTTGAGCAGTACTTC.

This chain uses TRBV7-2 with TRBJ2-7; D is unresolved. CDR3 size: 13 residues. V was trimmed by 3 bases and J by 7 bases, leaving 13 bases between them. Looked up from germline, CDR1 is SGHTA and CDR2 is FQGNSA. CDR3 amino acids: CASSFRVVDEQYF. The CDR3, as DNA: TGTGCCAGCAGCTTTAGAGTAGTCGATGAGCAGTACTTC.

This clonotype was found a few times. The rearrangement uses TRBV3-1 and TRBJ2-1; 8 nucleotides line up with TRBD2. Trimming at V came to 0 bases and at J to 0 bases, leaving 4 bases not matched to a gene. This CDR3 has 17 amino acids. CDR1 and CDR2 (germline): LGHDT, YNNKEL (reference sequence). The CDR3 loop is CASSQESRGGSYNEQFF. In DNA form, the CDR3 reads TGTGCCAGCAGCCAAGAGAGCCGGGGGGGCTCCTACAATGAGCAGTTCTTC.

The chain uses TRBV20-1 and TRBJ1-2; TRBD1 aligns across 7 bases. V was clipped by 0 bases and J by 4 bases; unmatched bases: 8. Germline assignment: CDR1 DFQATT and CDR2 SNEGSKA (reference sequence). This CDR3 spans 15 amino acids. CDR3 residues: CSARDPWTGFYGYTF. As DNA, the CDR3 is TGCAGTGCTAGAGATCCCTGGACAGGCTTCTATGGCTACACCTTC.

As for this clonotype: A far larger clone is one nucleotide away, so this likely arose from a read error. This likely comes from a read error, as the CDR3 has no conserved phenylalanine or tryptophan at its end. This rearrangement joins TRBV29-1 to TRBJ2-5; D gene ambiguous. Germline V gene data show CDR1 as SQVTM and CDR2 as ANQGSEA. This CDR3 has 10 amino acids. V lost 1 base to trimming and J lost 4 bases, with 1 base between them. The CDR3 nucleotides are TGCAGCGTTGAAGGAGAGACCCAGTACCTC. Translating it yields CSVEGETQYL.

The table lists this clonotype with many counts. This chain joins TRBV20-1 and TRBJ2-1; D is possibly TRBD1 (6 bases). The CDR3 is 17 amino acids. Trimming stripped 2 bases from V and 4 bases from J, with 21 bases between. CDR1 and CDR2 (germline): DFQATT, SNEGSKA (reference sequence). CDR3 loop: CSARTAFTGKGYNEQFF. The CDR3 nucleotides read TGCAGTGCTAGAACGGCCTTTACAGGGAAGGGATACAATGAGCAGTTCTTC.

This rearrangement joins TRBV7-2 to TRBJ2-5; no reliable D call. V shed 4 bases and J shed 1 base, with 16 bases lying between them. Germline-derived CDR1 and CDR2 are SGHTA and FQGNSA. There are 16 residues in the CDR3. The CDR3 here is CASSSSGWHLQETQYF. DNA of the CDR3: TGTGCCAGCAGCTCCTCCGGATGGCACCTCCAAGAGACCCAGTACTTC.

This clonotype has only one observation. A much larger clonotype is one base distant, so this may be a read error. This CDR3 reads CASTTKNIQYF. DNA for the CDR3: TGTGCCAGCACAACCAAAAACATTCAGTACTTC. This chain uses TRBV2 with TRBJ2-5, with D unresolved. The J call is doubtful: the DNA matches TRBJ2-4 better. CDR3 length: 11 residues. Germline-derived CDR1 and CDR2 are SNHLY and FYNNEI.

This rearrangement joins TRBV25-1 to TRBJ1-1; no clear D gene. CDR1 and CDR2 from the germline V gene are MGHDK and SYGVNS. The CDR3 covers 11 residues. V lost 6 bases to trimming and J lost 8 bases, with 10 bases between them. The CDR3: CASRKLLEAFF. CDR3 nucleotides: TGTGCCAGCAGAAAACTCCTGGAAGCTTTCTTT.